This T cell receptor beta chain emerged from a study of cytomegalovirus exposure and HLA in healthy donors listed by TCRdb under 2017. For the wider study: According to a later analysis, the 120 or so validation repertoires were produced on the same platform as the 700 or so repertoires of the first cohort. The study aimed to test whether signatures of past pathogen exposure could be identified by cataloging public T cell receptors. A separate validation cohort of over 95 different subjects was used in addition to the roughly 640-subject first cohort. To predict cytomegalovirus infection status, the study combined high-throughput TCR immunosequencing, statistical association of individual TCRs with disease status, and machine learning.

The library was made by the immunoSEQ multiplex PCR assay. The authors processed their data as follows. To diagnose cytomegalovirus status from the catalog of TCR beta chain sequences, a statistical classification framework was built. Held by TCRdb, this immuneACCESS table contains in-frame sequences only and omits some clones. Under half of the omission traces to an unresolved V gene where checked; the cause of the rest is unknown. The DNA gave D and trimming, while V, J and clone size come from that table. The sample table holds around 150,000 clones, of which approximately 90% were seen once. The top ten clonotypes cover approximately 0.7% of the sample. After removal of 3 bases from V and 4 bases from J, the junction retains 3 bases not matched to a gene. CDR1 and CDR2 are drawn from the germline V gene (reference sequence): MNHEY, SMNVEV. Measured from the cysteine to the phenylalanine, the CDR3 is 14 residues long. Only the CDR3 part of the read is kept: 42 bases, read in frame from the first base.

The donors belonged to the validation cohort of 120 subjects, which was separate from the 666-subject first cohort. As regards this clone: Its antigen has not been determined. Per-base qualities were not stored, and no clone one base away is much larger.

Results the study describes overall, beyond this receptor: Subsequent analysis determined that TCRs grouped into clusters in the first cohort also showed a tendency toward co-occurrence across the approximately 110 validation repertoires, and approximately 93% of cluster scores exceeded 0. A total of around 150 TCR beta chains were listed by the study as associated with cytomegalovirus. The classifier was reported to diagnose cytomegalovirus status with high specificity and sensitivity in both the original and validation cohorts. The validation cohort had no HLA typing available for a later analysis, so co-occurrence within that cohort was assessed over all 120 or so repertoires. The authors suggested that the approach could potentially be generalized to other disease states and immunological phenotypes. A few of the identified cytomegalovirus-associated TCR beta chains were confirmed in vitro to be specific for cytomegalovirus antigens. Most TCR sequences were observed very rarely across donors, whereas some public TCRs were present in many individuals.

This clonotype originated in a man aged 18 to 29 in good health and CMV-seronegative. The sequenced material came from PBMCs. The chain employs TRBV27 and TRBJ2-5; 9 junctional bases match TRBD1. The nucleotide sequence is given as TGTGCCAGCAGTTTTAAGGACAGGGGAGAGACCCAGTACTTC. It translates as CASSFKDRGETQYF.